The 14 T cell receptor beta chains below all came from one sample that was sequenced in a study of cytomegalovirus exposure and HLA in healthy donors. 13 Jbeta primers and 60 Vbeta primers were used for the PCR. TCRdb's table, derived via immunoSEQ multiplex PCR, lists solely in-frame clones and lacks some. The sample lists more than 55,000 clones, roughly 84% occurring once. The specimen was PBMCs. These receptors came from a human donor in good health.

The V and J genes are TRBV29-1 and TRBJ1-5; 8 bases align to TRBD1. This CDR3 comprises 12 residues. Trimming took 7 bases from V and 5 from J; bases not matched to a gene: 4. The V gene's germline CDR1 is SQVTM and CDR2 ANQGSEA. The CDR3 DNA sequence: TGCAGCGCAGGGGGCTTCGATCAGCCCCAGCATTTT. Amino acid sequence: CSAGGFDQPQHF.

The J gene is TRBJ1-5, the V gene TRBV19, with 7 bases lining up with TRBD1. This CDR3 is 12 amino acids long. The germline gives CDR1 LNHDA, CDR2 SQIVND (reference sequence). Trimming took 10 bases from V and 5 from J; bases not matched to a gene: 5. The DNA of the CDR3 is TGTGCCACCCGGACAGGAGATCAGCCCCAGCATTTT. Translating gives CATRTGDQPQHF.

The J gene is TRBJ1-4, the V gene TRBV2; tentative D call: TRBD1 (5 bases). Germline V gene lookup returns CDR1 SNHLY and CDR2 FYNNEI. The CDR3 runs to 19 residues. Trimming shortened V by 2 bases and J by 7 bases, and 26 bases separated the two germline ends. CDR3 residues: CASSEIGAVKVGRSEKLFF. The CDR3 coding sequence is TGTGCCAGCAGTGAAATTGGGGCCGTGAAGGTCGGAAGGAGTGAAAAACTGTTTTTT.

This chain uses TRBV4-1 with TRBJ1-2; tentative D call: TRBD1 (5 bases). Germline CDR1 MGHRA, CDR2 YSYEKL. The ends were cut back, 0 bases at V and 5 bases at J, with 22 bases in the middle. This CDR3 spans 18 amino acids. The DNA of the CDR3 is TGCGCCAGCAGCCAAGATATGTTGGGGCAGGAAAGTTTTTATGGCTACACCTTC. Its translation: CASSQDMLGQESFYGYTF.

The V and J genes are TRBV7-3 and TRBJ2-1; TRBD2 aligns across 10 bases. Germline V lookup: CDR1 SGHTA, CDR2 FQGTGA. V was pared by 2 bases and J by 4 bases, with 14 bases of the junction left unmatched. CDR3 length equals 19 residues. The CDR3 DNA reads TGTGCCAGCAGCTTATACGGCACCATAGCGGGAGGCGGGTACAATGAGCAGTTCTTC. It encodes CASSLYGTIAGGGYNEQFF.

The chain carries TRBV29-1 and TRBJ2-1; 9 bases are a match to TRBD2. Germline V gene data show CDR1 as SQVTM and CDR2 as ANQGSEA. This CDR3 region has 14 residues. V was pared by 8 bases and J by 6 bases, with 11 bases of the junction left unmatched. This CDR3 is CSMKVAGGINEQFF. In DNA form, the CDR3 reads TGCAGCATGAAGGTGGCGGGGGGGATCAATGAGCAGTTCTTC.

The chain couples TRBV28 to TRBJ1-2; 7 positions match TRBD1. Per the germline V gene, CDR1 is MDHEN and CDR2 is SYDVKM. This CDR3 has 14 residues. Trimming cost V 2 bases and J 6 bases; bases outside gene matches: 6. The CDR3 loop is CASSLMGRGDGYTF. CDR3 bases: TGTGCCAGCAGTTTAATGGGCAGGGGGGATGGCTACACCTTC.

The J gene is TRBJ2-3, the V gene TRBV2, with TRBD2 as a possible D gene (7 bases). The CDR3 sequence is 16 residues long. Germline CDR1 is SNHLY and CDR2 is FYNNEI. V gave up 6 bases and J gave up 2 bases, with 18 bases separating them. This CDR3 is CASRRGNGGHTDTQYF. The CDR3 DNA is TGTGCCAGCAGGAGGGGGAACGGGGGGCACACAGATACGCAGTATTTT.

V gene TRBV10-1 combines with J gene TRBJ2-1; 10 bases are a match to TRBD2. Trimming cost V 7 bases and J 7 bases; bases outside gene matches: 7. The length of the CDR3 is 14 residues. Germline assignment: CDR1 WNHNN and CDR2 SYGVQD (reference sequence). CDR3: CASTTSGELNEQFF. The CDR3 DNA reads TGCGCCAGCACTACTAGCGGGGAACTTAATGAGCAGTTCTTC.

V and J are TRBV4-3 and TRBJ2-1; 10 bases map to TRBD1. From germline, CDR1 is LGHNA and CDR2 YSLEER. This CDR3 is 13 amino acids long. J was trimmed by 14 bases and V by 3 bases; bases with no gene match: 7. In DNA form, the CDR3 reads TGCGCCAGCAGCCAGAATACCGGGACAGGGGAGTTCTTC. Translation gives CASSQNTGTGEFF.

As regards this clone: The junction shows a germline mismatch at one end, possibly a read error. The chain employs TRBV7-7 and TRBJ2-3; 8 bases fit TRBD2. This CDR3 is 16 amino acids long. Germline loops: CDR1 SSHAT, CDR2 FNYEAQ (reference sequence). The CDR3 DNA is TGTGCTAGCAGCTTACGGGGGGGGGAGGGCACAGATACGCAGTATTTT. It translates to CASSLRGGEGTDTQYF.

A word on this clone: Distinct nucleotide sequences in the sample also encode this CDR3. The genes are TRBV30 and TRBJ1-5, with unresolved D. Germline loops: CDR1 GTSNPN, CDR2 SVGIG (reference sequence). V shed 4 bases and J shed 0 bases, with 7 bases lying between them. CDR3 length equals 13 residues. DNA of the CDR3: TGTGCCTGGACAGGTAATAGCAATCAGCCCCAGCATTTT. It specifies CAWTGNSNQPQHF. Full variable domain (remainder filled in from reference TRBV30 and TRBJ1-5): SQTIHQWPATLVQPVGSPLSLECTVEGTSNPNLYWYRQAAGRGLQLLFYSVGIGQISSEVPQNLSASRPQDRQFILSSKKLLLSDSGFYLCAWTGNSNQPQHFGDGTRLSIL.

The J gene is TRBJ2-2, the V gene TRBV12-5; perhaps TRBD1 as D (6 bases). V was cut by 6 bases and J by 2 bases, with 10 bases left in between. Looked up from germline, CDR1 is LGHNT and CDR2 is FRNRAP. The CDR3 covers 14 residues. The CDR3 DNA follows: TGTGCTAGTGGCCGGGACATAAACACCGGGGAGCTGTTTTTT. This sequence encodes CASGRDINTGELFF. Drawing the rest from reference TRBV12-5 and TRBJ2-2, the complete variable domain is DARVTQTPRHKVTEMGQEVTMRCQPILGHNTVFWYRQTMMQGLELLAYFRNRAPLDDSGMPKDRFSAEMPDATLATLKIQPSEPRDSAVYFCASGRDINTGELFFGEGSRLTVL.

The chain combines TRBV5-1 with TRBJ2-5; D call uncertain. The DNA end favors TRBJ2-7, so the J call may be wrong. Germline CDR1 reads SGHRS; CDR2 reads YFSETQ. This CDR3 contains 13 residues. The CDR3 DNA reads TGCGCCAGCAGCGTCTCGGGTGTTAACGAGCAGTACTTC. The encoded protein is CASSVSGVNEQYF.